These T cell receptor beta chains were read from a single sample in a study of blood T cell repertoires in COVID-19. The assay was immunoSEQ multiplex PCR, and TCRdb's table has in-frame clones only and misses some. In the table there are approximately 230,000 clones, roughly 87% of which are singletons. Sample: PBMCs or T cells enriched from blood (not recorded which). Source of these receptors: a woman aged 30 to 39 with acute COVID-19. Both conserved end residues are part of each CDR3.

v_gene: TRBV4-1; CDR3aa: CASSLSIDRGNEQFF
v_gene: TRBV5-1; CDR3aa: CASSPRTGEYNSPLHF
v_gene: TRBV18; CDR3aa: CASSPDRDRVNYGYTF
v_gene: TRBV28; CDR3aa: CASSSGLAGGYEQYF
v_gene: TRBV5-1; CDR3aa: CASSPMTVNYGYTF
v_gene: TRBV6-5; CDR3aa: CASNSNYGYTF
v_gene: TRBV4-3; CDR3aa: CASSQEPTTSHEQFF
v_gene: TRBV6-6; CDR3aa: CASSPLTLRQAYTDTQYF
v_gene: TRBV28; CDR3aa: CASSYRPWGDTEAFF
v_gene: TRBV6-5; CDR3aa: CASRSEAGNTIYF
v_gene: TRBV4-1; CDR3aa: CASSQLRQGGNTEAFF
v_gene: TRBV4-1; CDR3aa: CASSHPAANQPQHF
v_gene: TRBV5-4; CDR3aa: CASSLAPGTHYGNTEAFF
v_gene: TRBV27; CDR3aa: CASRARADQPQHF
v_gene: TRBV7-9; CDR3aa: CASNGREGHSYNEQFF
v_gene: TRBV29-1; CDR3aa: CSGGEEGYTF
v_gene: TRBV12-3/TRBV12-4; CDR3aa: CASRAGYAIQYF
v_gene: TRBV5-5; CDR3aa: CASSPTGEAAGELFF
v_gene: TRBV2; CDR3aa: CASRRGTLPYEQYF
v_gene: TRBV25-1; CDR3aa: CASSSFLQETQYF
v_gene: TRBV2; CDR3aa: CASSEGQGGNQPQHF
v_gene: TRBV5-6; CDR3aa: CASSPTGVPTEAFF
v_gene: TRBV7-9; CDR3aa: CASSSGQIYGYTF
v_gene: TRBV27; CDR3aa: CASSLVAGGYNEQFF
v_gene: TRBV28; CDR3aa: CASKSDLSLYEQYF
v_gene: TRBV14; CDR3aa: CASSPGQIRNTIYF
v_gene: TRBV19; CDR3aa: CASSSPGTGNLLYGYTF
v_gene: TRBV5-6; CDR3aa: CASSLAGAAYEQYF
v_gene: TRBV3-1/TRBV3-2; CDR3aa: CASSPKDRGHQPQHF
v_gene: TRBV3-1/TRBV3-2; CDR3aa: CASSQPSGTDNEQFF
v_gene: TRBV6-6; CDR3aa: CASSYGQTGVSPLHF
v_gene: TRBV28; CDR3aa: CASRLNTGGSEQFF
v_gene: TRBV28; CDR3aa: CASTPPGTGVFGSTGELFF
v_gene: TRBV19; CDR3aa: CASSQTVREAFF
v_gene: TRBV7-6; CDR3aa: CASSIRQASGVRETQYF
v_gene: TRBV7-3; CDR3aa: CASSTDSGERVYNEQFF
v_gene: TRBV7-8; CDR3aa: CASSLSGSSYNEQFF
v_gene: TRBV5-1; CDR3aa: CASSYRTGVEKLFF
v_gene: TRBV7-9; CDR3aa: CASSSDAGNTIYF
v_gene: TRBV28; CDR3aa: CASSLRGTGEHKKLFF
v_gene: TRBV5-4; CDR3aa: CASSLPGQGINNEQFF